This is a list of T cell receptor beta chains from one sample in a study of glioma-infiltrating T cells. Using its own MiXCR run on the multiplex PCR reads, TCRdb lists one record per CDR3 protein. The top ten clones hold roughly 6.7% of a sample with about 89,000 distinct CDR3 sequences, around a quarter of them seen once. Sequenced input: glioma tissue, nonneoplastic brain tissue, or PBMCs (not recorded which). The receptor source for this set is a human donor with low-grade glioma or glioblastoma, undergoing nonglioma brain surgery, or in good health (not recorded which). Each CDR3 is given without its conserved first and last residue.

v_gene: TRBV18; j_gene: TRBJ2-7; len: 19; CDR3aa: ASSPPPTKRPGLAGSDEQY
v_gene: TRBV7-2; j_gene: TRBJ2-3; len: 13; CDR3aa: ASSLVRVRTDTQY
v_gene: TRBV12-3/TRBV12-4; j_gene: TRBJ2-3; len: 17; CDR3aa: ASSSDIYSPSVPTDTQY
v_gene: TRBV20-1; j_gene: TRBJ1-2; len: 12; CDR3aa: SATKGQADEGYT
v_gene: TRBV10-2; j_gene: TRBJ1-5; len: 13; CDR3aa: ASSPGGAGNQPQH
v_gene: TRBV12-3/TRBV12-4; j_gene: TRBJ1-1; len: 10; CDR3aa: ASNPGRTEAF
v_gene: TRBV12-3/TRBV12-4; j_gene: TRBJ1-6; len: 12; CDR3aa: ASTGRYPNSPLH
v_gene: TRBV7-2; j_gene: TRBJ2-1; len: 10; CDR3aa: ASSLDVRMQF
v_gene: TRBV7-9; j_gene: TRBJ1-2; len: 15; CDR3aa: ASSLARVSQTLYNYT
v_gene: TRBV6-1; j_gene: TRBJ2-7; len: 15; CDR3aa: ASSQRGPWTSGYEQY
v_gene: TRBV7-9; j_gene: TRBJ1-3; len: 16; CDR3aa: ASSLVGTPARSGNTIY
v_gene: TRBV4-1; j_gene: TRBJ2-3; len: 13; CDR3aa: ASSQVTTDTDTQY
v_gene: TRBV19; j_gene: TRBJ2-3; len: 15; CDR3aa: ASSTRVSSGGPHTQY
v_gene: TRBV18; j_gene: TRBJ1-6; len: 12; CDR3aa: ASSPGDFGSPLH
v_gene: TRBV29-1; j_gene: TRBJ2-1; len: 14; CDR3aa: SVAVLAGGPYNEQF
v_gene: TRBV2; j_gene: TRBJ1-2; len: 9; CDR3aa: ASREGSGYT
v_gene: TRBV12-3/TRBV12-4; j_gene: TRBJ2-3; len: 13; CDR3aa: ASSPTSGGTNTQY
v_gene: TRBV12-3/TRBV12-4; j_gene: TRBJ1-5; len: 11; CDR3aa: ASSGQTYQPQH
v_gene: TRBV20-1; j_gene: TRBJ2-7; len: 14; CDR3aa: SARTGMGTGSYEQY
v_gene: TRBV2; j_gene: TRBJ1-5; len: 13; CDR3aa: ASRAQLYSNQPQH
v_gene: TRBV14; j_gene: TRBJ1-1; len: 14; CDR3aa: ASSPLSTGFNTEAF
v_gene: TRBV14; j_gene: TRBJ2-3; len: 14; CDR3aa: ASSRLRDIFPDTQY
v_gene: TRBV19; j_gene: TRBJ1-1; len: 13; CDR3aa: AISVPGGARTEAF
v_gene: TRBV20-1; j_gene: TRBJ2-2; len: 10; CDR3aa: SARSNPGELF
v_gene: TRBV18; j_gene: TRBJ2-5; len: 11; CDR3aa: ASMDRAQEAQY
v_gene: TRBV7-2; j_gene: TRBJ2-1; len: 13; CDR3aa: ASSPKTSALNEQF
v_gene: TRBV7-9; j_gene: TRBJ2-7; len: 11; CDR3aa: ASSRDRSYEQY
v_gene: TRBV7-2; j_gene: TRBJ1-5; len: 13; CDR3aa: ASSSDRGRNQPQH
v_gene: TRBV27; j_gene: TRBJ1-2; len: 12; CDR3aa: ASSLHPQRYGYT
v_gene: TRBV7-2; j_gene: TRBJ2-2; len: 11; CDR3aa: ASSLSPAGELF
v_gene: TRBV10-2; j_gene: TRBJ2-5; len: 13; CDR3aa: ASSDRGSARETQY
v_gene: TRBV27; j_gene: TRBJ2-7; len: 12; CDR3aa: ASSLRSGPYEQY
v_gene: TRBV2; j_gene: TRBJ1-5; len: 12; CDR3aa: ASSAQGRIQPQH
v_gene: TRBV29-1; j_gene: TRBJ2-7; len: 13; CDR3aa: SVSLATGSSYEQY
v_gene: TRBV18; j_gene: TRBJ2-3; len: 12; CDR3aa: ASSPARVTDTQY
v_gene: TRBV15; j_gene: TRBJ1-2; len: 14; CDR3aa: ATSRSSGQRGYGYT
v_gene: TRBV12-3/TRBV12-4; j_gene: TRBJ1-3; len: 14; CDR3aa: ASSFSLEGTGNTIY
v_gene: TRBV20-1; j_gene: TRBJ1-5; len: 14; CDR3aa: SANPLGRRVGQPQH
v_gene: TRBV19; j_gene: TRBJ2-3; len: 11; CDR3aa: ASRGTGTDTQY
v_gene: TRBV3-1; j_gene: TRBJ1-2; len: 12; CDR3aa: ASSQGQSPYGYT